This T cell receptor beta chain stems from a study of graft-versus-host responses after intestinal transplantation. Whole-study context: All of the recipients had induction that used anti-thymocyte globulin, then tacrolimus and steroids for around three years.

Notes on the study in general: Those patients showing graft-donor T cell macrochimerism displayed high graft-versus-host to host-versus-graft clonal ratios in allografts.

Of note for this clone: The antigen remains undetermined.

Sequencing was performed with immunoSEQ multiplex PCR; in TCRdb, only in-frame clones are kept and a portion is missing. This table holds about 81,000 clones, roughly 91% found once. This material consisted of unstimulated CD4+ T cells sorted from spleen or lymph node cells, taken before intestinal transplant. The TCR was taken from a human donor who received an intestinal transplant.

CDR3 amino acids: CASSLSLADEQFF. CDR3 coding DNA: TGCGCCAGCAGCTTGTCCCTAGCCGATGAGCAGTTCTTC. The chain uses TRBV5-1 and TRBJ2-1, with a possible D match to TRBD2 (5 bases). Trimming removed 1 base from V and 8 bases from J, with 10 bases in between. CDR1 and CDR2 (germline): SGHRS, YFSETQ. The CDR3 consists of 13 residues.